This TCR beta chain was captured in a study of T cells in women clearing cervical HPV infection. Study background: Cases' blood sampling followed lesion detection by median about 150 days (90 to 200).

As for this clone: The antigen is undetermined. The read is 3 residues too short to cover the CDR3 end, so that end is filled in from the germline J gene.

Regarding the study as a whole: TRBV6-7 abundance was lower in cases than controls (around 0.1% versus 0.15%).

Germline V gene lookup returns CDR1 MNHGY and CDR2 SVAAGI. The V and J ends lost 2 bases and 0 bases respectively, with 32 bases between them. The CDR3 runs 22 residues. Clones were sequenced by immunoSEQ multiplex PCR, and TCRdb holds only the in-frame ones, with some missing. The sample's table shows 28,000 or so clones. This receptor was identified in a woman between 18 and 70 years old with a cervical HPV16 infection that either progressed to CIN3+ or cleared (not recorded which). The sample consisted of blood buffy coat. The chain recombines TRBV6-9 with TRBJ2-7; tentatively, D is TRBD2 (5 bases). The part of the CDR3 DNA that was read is TGTGCCAGCAGTTATGACTTCGGGGTTGCCGCCTTGGTTCTCAAGAGCTCCTACGAG. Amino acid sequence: CASSYDFGVAALVLKSSYE. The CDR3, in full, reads CASSYDFGVAALVLKSSYEQYF.